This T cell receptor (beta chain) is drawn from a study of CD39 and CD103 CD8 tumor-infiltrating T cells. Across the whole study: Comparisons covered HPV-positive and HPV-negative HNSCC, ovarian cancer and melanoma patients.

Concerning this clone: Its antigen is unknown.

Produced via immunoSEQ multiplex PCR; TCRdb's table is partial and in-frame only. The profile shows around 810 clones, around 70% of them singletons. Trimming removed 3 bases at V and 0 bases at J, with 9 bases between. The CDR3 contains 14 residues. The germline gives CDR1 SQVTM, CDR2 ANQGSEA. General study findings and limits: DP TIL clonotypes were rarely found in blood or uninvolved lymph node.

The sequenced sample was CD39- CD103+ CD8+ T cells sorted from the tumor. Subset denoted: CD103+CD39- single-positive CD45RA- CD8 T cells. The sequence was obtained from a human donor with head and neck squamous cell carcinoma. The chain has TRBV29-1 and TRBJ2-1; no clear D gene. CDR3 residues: CSVDTDDSYNEQFF. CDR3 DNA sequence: TGCAGCGTTGATACAGATGACTCCTACAATGAGCAGTTCTTC.